The 14 T cell receptor beta chains below come from one sample, sequenced in a study of post-analysis software for immune sequencing data (dated by TCRdb to between 2014 and 2017). These receptors have no known antigen. The full study reports these points: Significantly higher frequencies in patients than in controls were found for roughly 5 TRBV segments, including TRBV5-6, TRBV5-1 and TRBV20-1.

The library relied on PCR. The instrument given in TCRdb is Illumina HiSeq 2500. To reduce PCR and sequencing biases, unique molecular identifiers were incorporated into the TCR beta cDNA libraries. Clones were called with MiXCR by TCRdb after fastp trimmed the public reads at Q25, and only in-frame beta chains were retained. Here each entry gathers all rows of one CDR3 protein and keeps the most common genes and DNA. Present in this sample are roughly 800,000 distinct CDR3 sequences, under 60% of which were seen just once. Jointly, the top ten make up 4.9% of the sample. Sequenced: blood. The receptors shown here come from a girl aged 5-17 years with multiple sclerosis.

Note on this clonotype: The junction does not match germline at one end; this may be a read error. The J gene is TRBJ2-5, the V gene TRBV20-1, with D possibly being TRBD2 (5 bases). This CDR3 is 14 amino acids long. The germline V gene has CDR1 DFQATT and CDR2 SNEGSKA (reference sequence). CDR3 in amino acids: CSARDGSYGETRYF. The CDR3 bases are TGCAGTGCTAGAGATGGGTCTTACGGGGAGACCCGGTACTTC.

The chain uses TRBV20-1 and TRBJ2-7; D might be TRBD2 (6 bases). The CDR3 spans 14 residues. Trimming stripped 3 bases from V and 3 bases from J, with 15 bases between. Looked up from germline, CDR1 is DFQATT and CDR2 is SNEGSKA (reference sequence). The CDR3 nucleotides read TGCAGTGCTAGGGAGCTAGCGAGCTACTACGAGCAGTACTTC. It yields the protein CSARELASYYEQYF.

The chain has TRBV13 and TRBJ2-1, with D possibly matching TRBD2 (5 bases). This CDR3 has 14 residues. Trimming took 3 bases from V and 8 from J, leaving 14 bases between them. CDR1 PRHDT and CDR2 FYEKMQ come from the germline V gene (reference sequence). The DNA for the CDR3 is TGTGCCAGCAGCTTCCAATTAGGACTGGATGAGCAGTTCTTC. Its protein product is CASSFQLGLDEQFF.

This clonotype appeared a few times. The chain joins TRBV20-1 to TRBJ2-1; D is possibly TRBD1 or TRBD2 (5 bases each). This CDR3 contains 15 residues. V was cut by 5 bases and J by 8 bases, with 22 bases left in between. In germline, CDR1 is DFQATT, CDR2 SNEGSKA (reference sequence). The CDR3 protein is CSAPSGTPGVDEQFF. The CDR3 bases are TGCAGTGCTCCTTCCGGGACCCCCGGCGTCGATGAGCAGTTCTTC.

J is TRBJ1-5 and V is TRBV6-5; TRBD1 matches at 7 bases. From germline, CDR1 is MNHEY and CDR2 SVGAGI. The V segment lost 0 bases and the J segment 7 bases; nucleotides outside the gene matches: 6. The CDR3 loop spans 15 amino acids. DNA for the CDR3: TGTGCCAGCAGTTACTCGAGGGACAGAGGGCAGCCCCAGCATTTT. It translates to CASSYSRDRGQPQHF.

In its sample, this clonotype was seen a few times. The genes are TRBV27 and TRBJ2-1, with 7 bases that match TRBD2. This CDR3 contains 14 residues. V gave up 4 bases and J gave up 7 bases; unmatched junction bases: 7. Germline CDR1 MNHEY, CDR2 SMNVEV (reference sequence). The CDR3 sequence: CASSSRVAGNEQFF. CDR3 DNA: TGTGCCAGCAGTTCCCGGGTAGCGGGTAATGAGCAGTTCTTC.

The chain uses TRBV6-2 or TRBV6-3 and TRBJ2-3; D is unclear. The V end lost 7 bases, the J end lost 1 base, and 9 bases lay between the germline ends. The CDR3 runs 13 residues. The germline CDR1 and CDR2 sequences are MNHEY and SVGEGT. The CDR3 DNA is TGTGCCAGCAAGGATGGGGGCACAGATACGCAGTATTTT. Translating gives CASKDGGTDTQYF.

This clonotype has ten or more counts. This chain joins TRBV15 and TRBJ2-5, with D tentatively TRBD2 (5 bases). Germline-derived CDR1 and CDR2 are LNHNV and YYDKDF (reference sequence). Trimming removed 0 bases at V and 2 bases at J, with 10 bases between. This CDR3 contains 15 residues. The CDR3 sequence: CATSRDEGSQETQYF. In DNA, the CDR3 is TGTGCCACCAGCAGAGATGAGGGCTCTCAAGAGACCCAGTACTTC.

The chain links TRBV29-1 to TRBJ2-1; no firm D call. CDR1 and CDR2 from the germline V gene are SQVTM and ANQGSEA. The V and J ends lost 2 bases and 9 bases respectively, with 2 bases between them. The CDR3 has 9 amino acids. The CDR3, as DNA: TGCAGCGTTGAACCTGAGCAGTTCTTC. Amino acids: CSVEPEQFF.

In its sample, this clonotype was seen a few times. This chain connects TRBV7-2 to TRBJ2-5; 10 positions match TRBD2. The J call is doubtful: the DNA matches TRBJ2-7 better. Germline loops: CDR1 SGHTA, CDR2 FQGNSA. The CDR3 spans 15 residues. CDR3 amino acids: CASSLRPAGGVEQYF. CDR3 nucleotide sequence: TGTGCCAGCAGCTTAAGACCAGCGGGAGGGGTCGAGCAGTACTTC.

The chain recombines TRBV6-1 with TRBJ2-7; 7 bases fit TRBD2. J was trimmed by 12 bases and V by 7 bases; bases with no gene match: 24. This CDR3 contains 16 residues. CDR1 and CDR2 from the germline V gene are MNHNS and SASEGT. The CDR3 region is CASTGFLADAFYERYF. In DNA form, the CDR3 reads TGTGCCAGCACCGGATTCCTAGCGGACGCATTCTACGAACGGTACTTC.

This chain joins TRBV6-5 and TRBJ1-5; D not resolved. Between the trimmed V and J ends, which lost 8 bases and 5 bases, there was a span of 13 bases. CDR1 is MNHEY, CDR2 SVGAGI, per germline. CDR3 length equals 13 residues. In DNA form, the CDR3 reads TGTGCCAGCGGGGTCAGTCAGTATCAGCCCCAGCATTTT. Its protein product is CASGVSQYQPQHF.

This rearrangement joins TRBV12-3 or TRBV12-4 to TRBJ2-7; 11 nucleotides match TRBD2. The CDR3 length is 16 residues. Unmatched junction bases numbered 14, after V lost 6 bases and J lost 7 bases. The CDR3 sequence is CASSLIAGGLQREQYF. The CDR3 DNA is TGTGCCAGCAGCCTGATAGCGGGAGGGCTCCAGCGAGAGCAGTACTTC.

Here the CDR3 DNA reads TGTGCCAGCAGCTTACTGAAACGGGACAGCTCCCTGGGACGCACTGAAGCTTTCTTT. Protein: CASSLLKRDSSLGRTEAFF. This chain uses TRBV11-3 with TRBJ1-1; 7 nucleotides match TRBD1. The germline gives CDR1 SGHNT, CDR2 YENEEA. This CDR3 is 19 amino acids long. V shed 2 bases, J shed 4 bases, and the junction held 19 bases outside the gene matches.